These 28 T cell receptor beta chains were all obtained from the same sample, sequenced in a study of CD8+CD57+ T cells in acquired aplastic anemia (dated by TCRdb to 2017 to 2018). The run used an Illumina HiSeq 2000. Genomic DNA was used as template for profiling of TCR beta VDJ combinations and CDR3 sequences. TCRdb trimmed public reads at Q25 via fastp, called clones via MiXCR and kept in-frame beta chains. Merged by CDR3 protein, the rows form single entries marked with the most common genes and DNA. For this sample there are roughly 81,000 distinct CDR3 sequences; approximately 45% appear just once. The leading ten clones occupy approximately 62% of the sample. The sample consisted of sorted CD4+, CD8+, or CD8+CD57+ T cells (not recorded which) from PBMCs. All receptors come from a human donor in good health, serving as a control.

This clonotype appeared many times. CDR3 DNA sequence: TGTGCCACGGACAGGGTGGTTAATGGCTACACCTTC. It is translated as CATDRVVNGYTF. The rearrangement uses TRBV7-9 and TRBJ1-2; 8 bases are shared with TRBD1. The germline V gene has CDR1 SEHNR and CDR2 FQNEAQ (reference sequence). After removal of 10 bases from V and 6 bases from J, the junction contained 7 bases not matched to a gene. This CDR3 is 12 amino acids long.

As concerns this clonotype: A read error is likely, as this CDR3 ends without the conserved phenylalanine or tryptophan. The chain joins TRBV5-1 to TRBJ2-7, with 12 bases aligning to TRBD1. The V segment lost 4 bases and the J segment 6 bases; nucleotides outside the gene matches: 5. The CDR3 extends over 14 amino acids. The germline CDR1 and CDR2 sequences are SGHRS and YFSETQ. CDR3 sequence (DNA): TGCGCCAGCAGCCCGGGGACAGGGGGCACCGAGCAGTACTCC. Translation gives CASSPGTGGTEQYS.

A single count supports this clonotype. The chain combines TRBV29-1 with TRBJ2-3, with D tentatively TRBD1 (5 bases). Per germline, CDR1 SQVTM and CDR2 ANQGSEA. V dropped 4 bases and J dropped 2 bases, with 13 bases sitting between them. This CDR3 spans 14 amino acids. The CDR3 DNA follows: TGCAGCGTTGTTGGCAGGGCCTCCACAGATACGCAGTATTTT. Its translation: CSVVGRASTDTQYF.

The rearrangement links TRBV7-9 to TRBJ2-7; possibly TRBD1 for D (5 bases). This CDR3 has 12 residues. Deletions cut 3 bases from V and 6 bases from J, with 9 bases between. Germline lookup yields CDR1 SEHNR and CDR2 FQNEAQ (reference sequence). Here the CDR3 reads CASSFRVIEQYF. The CDR3 coding sequence is TGTGCCAGCAGCTTCAGGGTCATCGAGCAGTACTTC. Together with reference TRBV7-9 and TRBJ2-7, the CDR3 gives the full variable domain: DTGVSQNPRHKITKRGQNVTFRCDPISEHNRLYWYRQTLGQGPEFLTYFQNEAQLEKSRLLSDRFSAERPKGSFSTLEIQRTEQGDSAMYLCASSFRVIEQYFGPGTRLTVT.

Details on this clonotype: A much larger clone differs by one base, so this may be a read error. This chain connects TRBV12-5 to TRBJ1-3; D unclear. The CDR3 contains 18 residues. Per the germline V gene, CDR1 is LGHNT and CDR2 is FRNRAP. CDR3 sequence (DNA): TGTGCTAATGGTTTGGTACTTCTCCCCGTTCTCTCTGGAAACACCATATATTTT. Translation: CANGLVLLPVLSGNTIYF.

The chain is built from TRBV20-1 and TRBJ1-5; D call uncertain. The V and J ends lost 3 bases and 5 bases respectively, with 11 bases between them. Germline CDR1 reads DFQATT; CDR2 reads SNEGSKA (reference sequence). CDR3 length equals 13 residues. CDR3 bases: TGCAGTGCTAGGGGATCGGGGTATCAGCCCCAGCATTTT. This sequence encodes CSARGSGYQPQHF.

The J gene is TRBJ2-7, the V gene TRBV24-1, with TRBD1 matching over 10 bases. CDR1 KGHDR and CDR2 SFDVKD come from the germline V gene. This CDR3 contains 16 residues. J gave up 4 bases and V 2 bases, and 7 bases lay outside the gene matches. CDR3 loop: CATSDSGTGVNYEQYF. In nucleotides, the CDR3 is TGTGCCACCAGTGATTCGGGGACAGGGGTAAATTACGAGCAGTACTTC.

The CDR3 coding sequence is TGTGCCAGTAGTATAGGGGGCAACCTGAACACTGAAGCTTTCTTT. Amino acid sequence: CASSIGGNLNTEAFF. This rearrangement joins TRBV19 to TRBJ1-1; a possible D gene is TRBD1 (5 bases). Germline assignment: CDR1 LNHDA and CDR2 SQIVND (reference sequence). V was clipped by 1 base and J by 0 bases, with 9 bases between them. There are 15 residues in the CDR3.

In this sample, this clonotype turned up many times. The chain links TRBV6-1 to TRBJ1-2; weak D call: TRBD1 (6 bases). CDR1 is MNHNS, CDR2 SASEGT, per germline. V was trimmed by 1 base and J by 6 bases, leaving 12 bases between them. The CDR3 has 14 residues. The CDR3 protein is CASSEEGGTHGYTF. The CDR3 DNA follows: TGTGCCAGCAGTGAAGAGGGGGGGACCCATGGCTACACCTTC.

The gene calls are TRBV20-1 and TRBJ1-2; D gene ambiguous. V dropped 5 bases and J dropped 5 bases, with 18 bases sitting between them. This CDR3 region has 14 residues. The V gene's germline CDR1 is DFQATT and CDR2 SNEGSKA (reference sequence). The CDR3 nucleotides read TGCAGTGCTTCCTCGGGCGGCAGTGAGTATGGCTACACCTTC. Its protein is CSASSGGSEYGYTF.

The chain recombines TRBV5-6 with TRBJ1-2; 7 bases agree with TRBD1. CDR1 and CDR2 from the germline V gene are SGHDT and YYEEEE. J gave up 8 bases and V 3 bases, and 4 bases lay outside the gene matches. This CDR3 has 12 amino acids. For the CDR3, the DNA is TGTGCCAGCAGCTACGACAGGGACGGCTACACCTTC. Protein product: CASSYDRDGYTF.

The rearrangement uses TRBV18 and TRBJ1-2, with 7 bases that match TRBD1. The CDR3 is 15 amino acids. Germline V lookup: CDR1 KGHSH, CDR2 LQKENI. V shed 1 base, J shed 4 bases, and the junction held 6 bases outside the gene matches. As DNA, the CDR3 is TGTGCCAGCTCACCACAGGAGGGGGCGGTCTATGGCTACACCTTC. Protein: CASSPQEGAVYGYTF.

This clonotype was counted many times. The chain is built from TRBV7-6 and TRBJ2-3; TRBD1 aligns across 8 bases. The germline CDR1 and CDR2 sequences are SGHVS and FNYEAQ. With V trimmed by 3 bases and J by 4 bases, 6 bases remained unmatched. The CDR3 sequence is 15 residues long. In DNA, the CDR3 is TGTGCCAGCAGCTTGCGGACAGGGAGCCCAGATACGCAGTATTTT. Translating gives CASSLRTGSPDTQYF.

This clonotype has just a few counts. This could be a read error, since a much larger clone is one nucleotide away. The chain uses TRBV15 and TRBJ2-7; TRBD1 might be the D (7 bases). The germline V gene encodes CDR1 LNHNV and CDR2 YYDKDF (reference sequence). The CDR3 is made up of 14 amino acids. Written as DNA, the CDR3 is TGTCCCAGCAGCCGCGGGGACAGCACCTACGAGCAGTACTTC. It codes for CPSSRGDSTYEQYF. The whole variable domain, remainder taken from reference TRBV15 and TRBJ2-7, is DAMVIQNPRYQVTQFGKPVTLSCSQTLNHNVMYWYQQKSSQAPKLLFHYYDKDFNNEADTPDNFQSRRPNTSFCFLDIRSPGLGDTAMYLCPSSRGDSTYEQYFGPGTRLTVT.

CDR3 bases: TGCGCCAGCAGTGCCCTTCCTGGGGATGCGCAGTATTTT. It codes for CASSALPGDAQYF. This chain links TRBV10-1 with TRBJ2-3; no clear D. Germline lookup yields CDR1 WNHNN and CDR2 SYGVQD (reference sequence). V lost 4 bases to trimming and J lost 10 bases, with 15 bases between them. CDR3 length equals 13 residues.

The chain uses TRBV9 and TRBJ1-3; D is possibly TRBD1 (5 bases). Looked up from germline, CDR1 is SGDLS and CDR2 is YYNGEE. With 0 bases removed from V and 0 bases from J, the gap between germline ends came to 7 bases. This CDR3 has 15 residues. The DNA of the CDR3 is TGTGCCAGCAGCGTAGGAGGGGCCTCTGGAAACACCATATATTTT. This sequence encodes CASSVGGASGNTIYF. The full variable domain, its missing parts supplied by reference TRBV9 and TRBJ1-3, is DSGVTQTPKHLITATGQRVTLRCSPRSGDLSVYWYQQSLDQGLQFLIQYYNGEERAKGNILERFSAQQFPDLHSELNLSSLELGDSALYFCASSVGGASGNTIYFGEGSWLTVV.

V usage is TRBV27 and J usage is TRBJ2-7, with a possible D match to TRBD2 (5 bases). This CDR3 spans 13 amino acids. Germline CDR1 is MNHEY and CDR2 is SMNVEV (reference sequence). Trimming removed 8 bases at V and 2 bases at J, with 13 bases between. For the CDR3, the DNA is TGTGCCAGCCGCGTTGCGGGCACCTACGAGCAGTACTTC. Amino acid sequence: CASRVAGTYEQYF.

This clonotype was detected ten times or more. This chain links TRBV19 with TRBJ2-7; TRBD2 is a possible D gene (6 bases). The CDR3 totals 14 residues. Germline CDR1 reads LNHDA; CDR2 reads SQIVND (reference sequence). The V and J ends lost 1 base and 5 bases respectively, with 12 bases between them. The DNA for the CDR3 is TGTGCCAGTAGTATAGGTCTAGCGAACCACGAGCAGTACTTC. It specifies CASSIGLANHEQYF.

At least ten counts were recorded for this clonotype. The rearrangement links TRBV9 to TRBJ1-6; D remains unclear. The CDR3 is made up of 13 amino acids. Trimming left V 0 bases short and J 9 bases short, with 7 bases between. Germline CDR1 and CDR2: SGDLS and YYNGEE. The CDR3 sequence: CASSVAGSSPLHF. CDR3 DNA: TGTGCCAGCAGCGTAGCAGGTAGTTCACCCCTCCACTTT.

This clonotype is medium-sized (0.01 to 0.1%) in the sample. The chain employs TRBV10-3 and TRBJ1-1, with D possibly TRBD1 on 6 matching bases. The V end was cut by 8 bases, the J end by 5 bases, with 15 bases between. The CDR3 has 13 residues. Germline assignment: CDR1 ENHRY and CDR2 SYGVKD. The CDR3 nucleotides are TGTGCCATCGGTCAGGGGTCGAGAACTGAAGCTTTCTTT. Its translation is CAIGQGSRTEAFF.

This clonotype was seen only once. The V call is TRBV2, the J call TRBJ1-2; D is unclear. The CDR3 is made up of 13 amino acids. CDR1 and CDR2 from the germline V gene are SNHLY and FYNNEI. Between the trimmed V and J ends, which lost 11 bases and 3 bases, there was a span of 16 bases. The CDR3 nucleotides read TGTGCCCAAAAGGACGGAAAAGACTATGGCTACACCTTC. Protein: CAQKDGKDYGYTF.

This clonotype occurred a few times. The junction does not match germline at one end; this may be a read error. The chain employs TRBV12-5 and TRBJ2-4; TRBD1 matches at 7 bases. Per the germline V gene, CDR1 is LGHNT and CDR2 is FRNRAP. This CDR3 is 13 amino acids long. CDR3 in DNA: TGTGCTAGTGGTTTGGACATGACAGGGATGCATTCCTTC. Its protein product is CASGLDMTGMHSF.

This clonotype appeared a single time. It is likely a read error, because the conserved phenylalanine at the end of the CDR3 is missing. The chain joins TRBV2 to TRBJ1-6; D is possibly TRBD1 (5 bases). Germline values: CDR1 SNHLY, CDR2 FYNNEI. The CDR3 totals 14 residues. The ends were cut back, 6 bases at V and 7 bases at J, with 13 bases in the middle. CDR3 in DNA: TGTGCCAGCAGGATGGACACGACCAATTCACCCCTCCACCTT. The encoded protein is CASRMDTTNSPLHL.

As to this clonotype: Possible read error: a much larger clone is one base away. The chain has TRBV12-3 or TRBV12-4 and TRBJ2-7; 7 positions match TRBD2. The CDR3 runs to 14 residues. The chain's CDR3 is CASSLSSGSYGQYF. The CDR3 bases are TGTGCCAGCAGTTTATCTAGCGGCTCCTACGGGCAGTACTTC.

There are many counts of this clonotype. The gene calls are TRBV24-1 and TRBJ2-1; tentative D call: TRBD2 (6 bases). The CDR3 loop spans 16 amino acids. Trimming took off 5 bases at V and 3 bases at J, with 16 bases between the two ends. Germline V gene sequence: CDR1 KGHDR, CDR2 SFDVKD. The CDR3 DNA follows: TGTGCCACCAGTGCCGCAGGGTCCGGGAGCTACAATGAGCAGTTCTTC. Amino acids: CATSAAGSGSYNEQFF.

This clonotype was seen only once. V gene TRBV13 combines with J gene TRBJ2-1, with TRBD2 matching over 8 bases. The CDR3 is 16 amino acids. Per germline, CDR1 PRHDT and CDR2 FYEKMQ (reference sequence). V trimming: 1 base; J trimming: 1 base; junction bases outside the gene matches: 3. The CDR3 protein is CASSLVASGSYNEQFF. CDR3 coding DNA: TGTGCCAGCAGCTTAGTGGCTAGCGGGTCCTACAATGAGCAGTTCTTC.

This clonotype was picked up a small number of times. J is TRBJ1-4 and V is TRBV5-1; a weak D match, TRBD1 (5 bases). CDR1 is SGHRS, CDR2 YFSETQ, per germline. With 2 bases removed from V and 8 bases from J, the gap between germline ends came to 16 bases. This CDR3 spans 15 amino acids. The DNA of the CDR3 is TGCGCCAGCAGCTTTTGGGACGGTTTAGAGGAAAAACTGTTTTTT. This sequence encodes CASSFWDGLEEKLFF.

The rearrangement links TRBV20-1 to TRBJ1-5; no firm D call. CDR1 is DFQATT, CDR2 SNEGSKA, per germline (reference sequence). V lost 3 bases to trimming and J lost 0 bases, with 9 bases between them. The CDR3 extends over 14 amino acids. The CDR3 DNA reads TGCAGTGCTAGTTTTGCTTCTAGCAATCAGCCCCAGCATTTT. Its translation: CSASFASSNQPQHF.